This TCR beta chain was found in a study of OX40 agonist ivuxolimab in advanced cancers. TCRdb's table, derived via immunoSEQ multiplex PCR, lists solely in-frame clones and lacks some. The repertoire holds about 68,000 clones, with about 83% as singletons. Regarding this clone: Its matching antigen is unknown. Other nucleotide sequences from this sample produce the same CDR3.

Germline lookup yields CDR1 KGHSH and CDR2 LQKENI. V shed 0 bases, J shed 7 bases, and the junction held 2 bases outside the gene matches. The CDR3 runs to 15 residues. Excluded were patients having autoimmune disease history or systemic immunosuppression. Study outcomes and limitations: The mean number of expanded clones was higher in CD8+ T cells than in CD4+. Within 6 weeks, CD4+ and CD8+ blood T cells expanded clonally at 0.1 to 3.0 mg/kg.

This TCR was recovered from an adult with an advanced solid tumor such as melanoma, head and neck, liver or kidney cancer. The chain is built from TRBV18 and TRBJ1-4; TRBD1 agrees at 10 bases. The source material was CD4+ or CD8+ T cells sorted from blood, sampled in a trial of the OX40 agonist ivuxolimab. CDR3 in DNA: TGTGCCAGCTCACCACCCGGACAGGGGGGTGAAAAACTGTTTTTT. Protein: CASSPPGQGGEKLFF.